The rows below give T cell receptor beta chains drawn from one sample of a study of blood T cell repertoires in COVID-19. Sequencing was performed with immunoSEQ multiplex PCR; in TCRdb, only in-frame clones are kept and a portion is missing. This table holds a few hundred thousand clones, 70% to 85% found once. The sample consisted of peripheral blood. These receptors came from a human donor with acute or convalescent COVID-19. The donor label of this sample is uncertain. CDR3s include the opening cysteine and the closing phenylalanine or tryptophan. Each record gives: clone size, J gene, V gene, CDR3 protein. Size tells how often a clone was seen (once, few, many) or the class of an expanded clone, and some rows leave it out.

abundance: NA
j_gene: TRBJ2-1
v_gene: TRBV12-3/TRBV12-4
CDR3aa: CASSLFLANEQFF

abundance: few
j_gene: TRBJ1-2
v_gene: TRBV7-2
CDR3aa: CASSLQVTYGYTF

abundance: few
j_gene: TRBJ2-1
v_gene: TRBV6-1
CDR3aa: CASSEALAGVSAEQFF

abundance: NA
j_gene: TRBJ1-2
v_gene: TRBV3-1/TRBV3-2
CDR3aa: CASSQGRGTNYGYTF

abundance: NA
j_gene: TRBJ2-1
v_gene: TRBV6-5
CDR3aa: CASSYSRNPYNEQFF

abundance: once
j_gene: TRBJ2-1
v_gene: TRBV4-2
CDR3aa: CASSQDVAGGSYNEQFF

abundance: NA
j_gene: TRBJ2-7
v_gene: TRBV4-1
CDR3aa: CASSLLRGSSGGLYEQYF

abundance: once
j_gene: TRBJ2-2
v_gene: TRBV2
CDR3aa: CASRGLAGTGELFF

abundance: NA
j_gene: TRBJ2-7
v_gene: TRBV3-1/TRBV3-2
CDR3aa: CASSQVGQFQYF

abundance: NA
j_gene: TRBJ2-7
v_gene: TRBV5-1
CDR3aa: CASSLVGVDEQYF

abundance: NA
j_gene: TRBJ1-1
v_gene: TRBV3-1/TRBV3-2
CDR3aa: CASANLDRGEAFF

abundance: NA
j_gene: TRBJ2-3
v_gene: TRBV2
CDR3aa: CASSGQGSYTDTQYF

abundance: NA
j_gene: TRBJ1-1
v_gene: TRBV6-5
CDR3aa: CASSYSVGGRNTEAFF

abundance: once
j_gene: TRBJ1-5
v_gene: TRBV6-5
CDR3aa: CASTRELSNQPQHF

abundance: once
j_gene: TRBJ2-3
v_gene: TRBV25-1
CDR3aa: CATTAQGNTQYF

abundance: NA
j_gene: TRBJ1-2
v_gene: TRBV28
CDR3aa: CATQVSWYGYTF

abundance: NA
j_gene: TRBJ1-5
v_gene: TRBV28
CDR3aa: CASKTGGSGNQPQHF

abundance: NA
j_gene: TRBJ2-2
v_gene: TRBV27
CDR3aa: CASSLRYPGRNTGELFF

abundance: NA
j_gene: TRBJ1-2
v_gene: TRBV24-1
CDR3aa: CATSAQGYGYTF

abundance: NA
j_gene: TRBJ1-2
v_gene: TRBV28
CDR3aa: CASSLGLGPYGYTF

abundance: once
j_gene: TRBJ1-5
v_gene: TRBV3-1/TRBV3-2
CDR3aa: CASSLGTGGVVQPQHF